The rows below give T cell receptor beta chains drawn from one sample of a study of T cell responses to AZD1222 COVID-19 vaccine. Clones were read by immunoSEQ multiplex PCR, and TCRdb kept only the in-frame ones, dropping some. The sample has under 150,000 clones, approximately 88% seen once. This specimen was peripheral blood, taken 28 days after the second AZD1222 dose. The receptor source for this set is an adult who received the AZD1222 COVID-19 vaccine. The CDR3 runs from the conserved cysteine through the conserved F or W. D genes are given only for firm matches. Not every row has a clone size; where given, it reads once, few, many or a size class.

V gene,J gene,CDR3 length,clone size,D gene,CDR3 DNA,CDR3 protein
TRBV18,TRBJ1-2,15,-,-,TGTGCCAGCTCACCACCCTCGTCAGGGTTACTAGGCTACACCTTC,CASSPPSSGLLGYTF
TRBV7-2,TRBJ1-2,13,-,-,TGTGCCAGCAGCTTAACGACGGACTATGGCTACACCTTC,CASSLTTDYGYTF
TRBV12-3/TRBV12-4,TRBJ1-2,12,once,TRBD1,TGTGCCAGTAATCGACAGGGAAGTGGCTACACCTTC,CASNRQGSGYTF
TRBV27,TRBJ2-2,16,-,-,TGTGCCAGCGGCAATCGAGACGGCGCGAACACCGGGGAGCTGTTTTTT,CASGNRDGANTGELFF
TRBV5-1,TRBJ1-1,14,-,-,TGCGCCAGCAGCACCACGGGACAGAACACTGAAGCTTTCTTT,CASSTTGQNTEAFF
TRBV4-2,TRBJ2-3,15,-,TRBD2,TGTGCCAGCAGCCCCACCGGGGGGAACACAGATACGCAGTATTTT,CASSPTGGNTDTQYF
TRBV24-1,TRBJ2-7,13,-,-,TGTGCCACCAGTGATTCAATACTGGGCGAGCAGTACTTC,CATSDSILGEQYF
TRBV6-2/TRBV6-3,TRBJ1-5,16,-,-,TGTGCCAGCAGTTACGGACAGCCGTATAGCAATCAGCCCCAGCATTTT,CASSYGQPYSNQPQHF
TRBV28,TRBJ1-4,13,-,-,TGTGCCAGCACCCGGGGGGCGAAAGAAAAACTGTTTTTT,CASTRGAKEKLFF
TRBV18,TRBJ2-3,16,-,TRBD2,TGTGCCAGCTCACCAATACTAGCGGCTAGCACAGATACGCAGTATTTT,CASSPILAASTDTQYF
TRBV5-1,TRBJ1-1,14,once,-,TGCGCCAGCAGCCCGGGGGGACTGAACACTGAAGCTTTCTTT,CASSPGGLNTEAFF
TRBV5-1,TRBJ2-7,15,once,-,TGCGCCAGCAGCCGCGACCCCGGGTCCTCCTACGAGCAGTACTTC,CASSRDPGSSYEQYF
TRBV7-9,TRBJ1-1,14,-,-,TGTGCCAGCAGCTTAGGGACGGCAAACACTGAAGCTTTCTTT,CASSLGTANTEAFF